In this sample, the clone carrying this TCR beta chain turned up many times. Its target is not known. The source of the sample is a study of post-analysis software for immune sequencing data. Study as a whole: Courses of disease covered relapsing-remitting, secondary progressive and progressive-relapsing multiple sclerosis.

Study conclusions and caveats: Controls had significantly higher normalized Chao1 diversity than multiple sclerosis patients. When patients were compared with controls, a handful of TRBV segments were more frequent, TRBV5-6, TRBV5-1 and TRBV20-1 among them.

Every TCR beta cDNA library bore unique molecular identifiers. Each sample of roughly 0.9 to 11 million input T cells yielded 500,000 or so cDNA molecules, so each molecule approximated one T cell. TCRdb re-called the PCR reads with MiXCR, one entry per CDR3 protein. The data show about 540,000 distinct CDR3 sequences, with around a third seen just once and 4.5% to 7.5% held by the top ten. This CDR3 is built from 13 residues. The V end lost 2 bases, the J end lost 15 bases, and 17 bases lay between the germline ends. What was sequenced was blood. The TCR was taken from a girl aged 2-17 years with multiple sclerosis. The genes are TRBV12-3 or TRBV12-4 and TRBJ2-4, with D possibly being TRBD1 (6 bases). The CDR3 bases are TGTGCCAGCAGTTTAAGGGGGAGCGATAGGGGGTACTTC. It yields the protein CASSLRGSDRGYF.